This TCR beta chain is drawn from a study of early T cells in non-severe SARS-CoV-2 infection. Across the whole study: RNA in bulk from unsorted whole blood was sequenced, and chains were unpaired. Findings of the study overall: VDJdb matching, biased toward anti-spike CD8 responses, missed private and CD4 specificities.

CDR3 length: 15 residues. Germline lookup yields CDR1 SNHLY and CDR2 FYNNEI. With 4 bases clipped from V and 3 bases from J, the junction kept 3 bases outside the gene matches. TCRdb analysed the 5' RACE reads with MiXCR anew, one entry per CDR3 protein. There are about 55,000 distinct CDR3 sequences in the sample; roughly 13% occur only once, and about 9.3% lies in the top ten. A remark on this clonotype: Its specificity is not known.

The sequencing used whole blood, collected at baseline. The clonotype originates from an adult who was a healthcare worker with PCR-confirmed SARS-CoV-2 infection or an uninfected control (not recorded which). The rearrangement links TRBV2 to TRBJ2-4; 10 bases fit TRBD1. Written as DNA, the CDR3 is TGTGCCAGCAGTGTAGGACAGGGGGTCAAAAACATTCAGTACTTC. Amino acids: CASSVGQGVKNIQYF.